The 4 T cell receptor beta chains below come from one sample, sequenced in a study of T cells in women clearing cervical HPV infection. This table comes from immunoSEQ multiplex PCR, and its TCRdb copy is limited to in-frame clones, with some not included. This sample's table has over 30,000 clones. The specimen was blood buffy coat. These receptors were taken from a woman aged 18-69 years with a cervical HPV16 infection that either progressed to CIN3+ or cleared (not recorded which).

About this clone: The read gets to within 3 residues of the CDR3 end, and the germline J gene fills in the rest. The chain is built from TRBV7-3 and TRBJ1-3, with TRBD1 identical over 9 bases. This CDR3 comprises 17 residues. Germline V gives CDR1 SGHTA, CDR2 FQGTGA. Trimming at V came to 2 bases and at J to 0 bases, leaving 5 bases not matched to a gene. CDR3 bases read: TGTGCCAGCAGCTTAGCACAGGGGGCCCTCTCTGGAAACACC. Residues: CASSLAQGALSGNT. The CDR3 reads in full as CASSLAQGALSGNTIYF.

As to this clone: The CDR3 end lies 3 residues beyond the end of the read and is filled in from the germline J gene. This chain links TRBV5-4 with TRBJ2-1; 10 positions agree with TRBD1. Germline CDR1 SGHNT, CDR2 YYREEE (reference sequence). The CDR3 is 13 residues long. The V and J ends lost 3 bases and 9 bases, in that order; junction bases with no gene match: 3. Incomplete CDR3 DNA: TGTGCCAGCAGCTGGGACAGGGGCGGTGAG. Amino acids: CASSWDRGGE. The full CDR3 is CASSWDRGGEQFF.

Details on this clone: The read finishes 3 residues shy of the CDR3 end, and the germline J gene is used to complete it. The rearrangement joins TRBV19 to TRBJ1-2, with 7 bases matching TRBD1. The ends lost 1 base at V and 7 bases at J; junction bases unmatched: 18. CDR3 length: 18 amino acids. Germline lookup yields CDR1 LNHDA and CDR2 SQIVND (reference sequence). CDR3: CASSIANPPAGGRVGYTF. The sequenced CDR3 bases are TGTGCCAGTAGTATAGCTAACCCCCCCGCAGGGGGTAGGGTTGGC. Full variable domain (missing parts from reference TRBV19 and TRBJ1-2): DGGITQSPKYLFRKEGQNVTLSCEQNLNHDAMYWYRQDPGQGLRLIYYSQIVNDFQKGDIAEGYSVSREKKESFPLTVTSAQKNPTAFYLCASSIANPPAGGRVGYTFGSGTRLTVV.

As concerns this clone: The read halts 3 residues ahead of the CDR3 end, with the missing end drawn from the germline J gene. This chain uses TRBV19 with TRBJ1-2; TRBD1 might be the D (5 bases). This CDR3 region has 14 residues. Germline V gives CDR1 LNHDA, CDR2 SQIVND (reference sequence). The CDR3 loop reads CASSGPRAPGSYTF. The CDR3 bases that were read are TGTGCCAGTAGTGGCCCCAGGGCCCCTGGAAGC.